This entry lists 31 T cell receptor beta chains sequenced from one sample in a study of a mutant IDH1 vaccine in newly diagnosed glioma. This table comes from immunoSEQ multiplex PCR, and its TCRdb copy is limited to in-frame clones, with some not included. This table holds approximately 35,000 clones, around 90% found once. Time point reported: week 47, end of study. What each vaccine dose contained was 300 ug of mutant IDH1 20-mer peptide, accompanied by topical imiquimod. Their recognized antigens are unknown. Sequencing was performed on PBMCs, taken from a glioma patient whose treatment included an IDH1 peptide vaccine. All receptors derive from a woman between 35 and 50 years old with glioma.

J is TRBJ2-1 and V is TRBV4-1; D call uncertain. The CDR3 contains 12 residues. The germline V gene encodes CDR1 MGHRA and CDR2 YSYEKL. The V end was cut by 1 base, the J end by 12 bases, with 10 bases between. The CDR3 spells CASSQAGHGQFF. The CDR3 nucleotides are TGCGCCAGCAGCCAAGCAGGCCACGGGCAGTTCTTC.

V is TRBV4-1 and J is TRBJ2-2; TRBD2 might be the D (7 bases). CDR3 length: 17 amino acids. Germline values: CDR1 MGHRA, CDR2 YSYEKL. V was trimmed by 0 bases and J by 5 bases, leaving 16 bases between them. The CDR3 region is CASSQDGAGAGTGELFF. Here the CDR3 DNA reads TGCGCCAGCAGCCAAGATGGGGCGGGGGCGGGTACCGGGGAGCTGTTTTTT.

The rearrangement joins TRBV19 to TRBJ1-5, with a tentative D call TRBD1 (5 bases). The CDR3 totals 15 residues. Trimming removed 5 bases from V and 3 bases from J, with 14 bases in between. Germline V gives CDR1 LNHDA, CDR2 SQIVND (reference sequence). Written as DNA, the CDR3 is TGTGCCAGTAGTTCAGGAGGGGCAATCAATCAGCCCCAGCATTTT. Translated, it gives CASSSGGAINQPQHF.

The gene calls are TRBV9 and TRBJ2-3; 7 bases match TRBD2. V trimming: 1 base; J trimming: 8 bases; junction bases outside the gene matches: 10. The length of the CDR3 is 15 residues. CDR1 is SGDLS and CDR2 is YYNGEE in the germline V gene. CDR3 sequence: CASSVRGDPPGTQYF. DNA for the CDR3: TGTGCCAGCAGCGTACGGGGGGACCCTCCCGGTACGCAGTATTTT.

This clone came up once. The CDR3 is CATSWDKNTEAFF. The CDR3 DNA follows: TGTGCCACCAGCTGGGACAAGAACACTGAAGCTTTCTTT. The rearrangement joins TRBV15 to TRBJ1-1; a weak D match, TRBD1 (6 bases). V lost 5 bases to trimming and J lost 1 base, with 8 bases between them. CDR3 length equals 13 residues. Germline-derived CDR1 and CDR2 are LNHNV and YYDKDF (reference sequence).

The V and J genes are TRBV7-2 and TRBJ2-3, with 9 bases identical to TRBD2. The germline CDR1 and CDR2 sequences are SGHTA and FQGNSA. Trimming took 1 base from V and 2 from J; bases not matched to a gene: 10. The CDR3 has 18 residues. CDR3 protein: CASSLVSSGVDFTDTQYF. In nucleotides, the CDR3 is TGTGCCAGCAGCTTAGTGTCTAGCGGGGTGGATTTCACAGATACGCAGTATTTT.

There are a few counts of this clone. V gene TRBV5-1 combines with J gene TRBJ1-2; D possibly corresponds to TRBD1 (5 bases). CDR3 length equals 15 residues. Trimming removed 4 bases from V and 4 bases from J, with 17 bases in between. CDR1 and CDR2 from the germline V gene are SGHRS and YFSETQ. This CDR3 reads CASSPQAAGGYGYTF. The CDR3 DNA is TGCGCCAGCAGCCCACAGGCGGCGGGGGGCTATGGCTACACCTTC.

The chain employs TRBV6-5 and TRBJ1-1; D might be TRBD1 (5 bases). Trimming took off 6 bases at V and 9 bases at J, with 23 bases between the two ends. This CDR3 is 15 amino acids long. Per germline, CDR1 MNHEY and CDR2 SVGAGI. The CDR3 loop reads CASSPEGISSPQAFF. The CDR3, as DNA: TGTGCCAGCAGCCCTGAGGGGATTTCGTCCCCCCAAGCTTTCTTT.

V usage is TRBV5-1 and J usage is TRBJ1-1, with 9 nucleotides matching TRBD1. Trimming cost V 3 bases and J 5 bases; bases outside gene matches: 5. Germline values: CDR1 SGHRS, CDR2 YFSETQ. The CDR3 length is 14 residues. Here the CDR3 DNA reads TGCGCCAGCAGCTCGGGACAGGGAATGACTGAAGCTTTCTTT. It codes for CASSSGQGMTEAFF. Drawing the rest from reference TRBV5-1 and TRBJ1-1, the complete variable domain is KAGVTQTPRYLIKTRGQQVTLSCSPISGHRSVSWYQQTPGQGLQFLFEYFSETQRNKGNFPGRFSGRQFSNSRSEMNVSTLELGDSALYLCASSSGQGMTEAFFGQGTRLTVV.

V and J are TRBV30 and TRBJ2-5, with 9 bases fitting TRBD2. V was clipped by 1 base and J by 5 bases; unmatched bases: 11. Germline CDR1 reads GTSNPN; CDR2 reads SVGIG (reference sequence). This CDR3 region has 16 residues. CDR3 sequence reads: CAWSGGISGSRETQYF. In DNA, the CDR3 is TGTGCCTGGAGTGGAGGGATTAGCGGGAGTAGGGAGACCCAGTACTTC.

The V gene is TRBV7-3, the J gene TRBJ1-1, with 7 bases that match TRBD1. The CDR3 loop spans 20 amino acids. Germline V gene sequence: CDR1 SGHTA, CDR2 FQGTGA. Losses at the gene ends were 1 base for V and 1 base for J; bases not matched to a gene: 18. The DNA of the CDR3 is TGTGCCAGCAGCTTAAAGGGTTCCTACATACAGGGGATAAAGAACACTGAAGCTTTCTTT. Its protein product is CASSLKGSYIQGIKNTEAFF.

CDR3 DNA sequence: TGCGCCAGCAGCCCTCCGGGACTAGCGTCCAACAATGAGCAGTTCTTC. This gives the protein CASSPPGLASNNEQFF. The chain joins TRBV5-1 to TRBJ2-1; 10 bases fit TRBD2. With V trimmed by 4 bases and J by 5 bases, 9 bases remained unmatched. CDR3 length: 16 residues. Looked up from germline, CDR1 is SGHRS and CDR2 is YFSETQ.

The CDR3 bases are TGTGCCAGCAGTGTTGGCAGGGCCAAAGAGACCCAGTACTTC. It translates to CASSVGRAKETQYF. The chain is built from TRBV2 and TRBJ2-5; tentatively, D is TRBD1 (5 bases). CDR3 length: 14 residues. CDR1 is SNHLY and CDR2 is FYNNEI in the germline V gene. The V end lost 4 bases, the J end lost 3 bases, and 12 bases lay between the germline ends.

The DNA for the CDR3 is TGTGCCAGCAGCTACGGTGGGAGTGGGAATGAGCAGTTCTTC. Amino acid sequence: CASSYGGSGNEQFF. The chain couples TRBV5-4 to TRBJ2-1, with a possible D match to TRBD2 (5 bases). V lost 3 bases and J 7 bases, leaving 14 bases between the germline ends. There are 14 residues in the CDR3. Germline values: CDR1 SGHNT, CDR2 YYREEE (reference sequence).

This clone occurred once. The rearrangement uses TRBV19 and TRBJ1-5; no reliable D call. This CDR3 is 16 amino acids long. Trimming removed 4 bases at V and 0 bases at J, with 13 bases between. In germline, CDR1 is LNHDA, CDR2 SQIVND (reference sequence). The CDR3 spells CASSSGRLYSNQPQHF. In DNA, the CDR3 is TGTGCCAGTAGTAGCGGACGGCTGTATAGCAATCAGCCCCAGCATTTT. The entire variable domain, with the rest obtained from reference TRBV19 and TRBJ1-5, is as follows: DGGITQSPKYLFRKEGQNVTLSCEQNLNHDAMYWYRQDPGQGLRLIYYSQIVNDFQKGDIAEGYSVSREKKESFPLTVTSAQKNPTAFYLCASSSGRLYSNQPQHFGDGTRLSIL.

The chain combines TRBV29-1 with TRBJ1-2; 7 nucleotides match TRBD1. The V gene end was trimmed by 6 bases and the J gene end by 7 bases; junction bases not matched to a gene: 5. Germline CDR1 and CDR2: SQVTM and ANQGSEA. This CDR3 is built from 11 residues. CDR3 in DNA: TGCAGCGTAGGGACAGTCTCTGGCTACACCTTC. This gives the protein CSVGTVSGYTF. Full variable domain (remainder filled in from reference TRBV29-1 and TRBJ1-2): SAVISQKPSRDICQRGTSLTIQCQVDSQVTMMFWYRQQPGQSLTLIATANQGSEATYESGFVIDKFPISRPNLTFSTLTVSNMSPEDSSIYLCSVGTVSGYTFGSGTRLTVV.

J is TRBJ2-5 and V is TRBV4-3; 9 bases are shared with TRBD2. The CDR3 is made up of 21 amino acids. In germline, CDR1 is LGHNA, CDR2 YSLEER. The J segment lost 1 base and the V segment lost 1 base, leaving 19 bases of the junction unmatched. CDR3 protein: CASSQGESRGLAKASQETQYF. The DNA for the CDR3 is TGCGCCAGCAGCCAAGGGGAGTCGAGGGGACTAGCTAAAGCAAGCCAAGAGACCCAGTACTTC.

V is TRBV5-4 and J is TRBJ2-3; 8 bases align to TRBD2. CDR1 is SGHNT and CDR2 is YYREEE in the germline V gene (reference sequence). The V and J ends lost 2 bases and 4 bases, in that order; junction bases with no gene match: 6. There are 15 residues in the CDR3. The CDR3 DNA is TGTGCCAGCAGCTTCAGCGGGAGTTCAGCAGATACGCAGTATTTT. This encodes CASSFSGSSADTQYF.

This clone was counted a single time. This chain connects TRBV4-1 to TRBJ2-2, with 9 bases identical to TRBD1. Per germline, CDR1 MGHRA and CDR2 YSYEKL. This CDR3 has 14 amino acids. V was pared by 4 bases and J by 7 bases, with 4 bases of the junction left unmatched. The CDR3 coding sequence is TGCGCCAGCAGCCCAACAGGGGGCAACGGGGAGCTGTTTTTT. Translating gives CASSPTGGNGELFF.

Written as DNA, the CDR3 is TGTGCCAGCTCACATTCAGGACCGGGGGACATTCAGTACTTC. Its protein product is CASSHSGPGDIQYF. The chain employs TRBV18 and TRBJ2-4; D perhaps matches TRBD2 (6 bases). The V gene's germline CDR1 is KGHSH and CDR2 LQKENI. There are 14 residues in the CDR3. V dropped 4 bases and J dropped 8 bases, with 15 bases sitting between them.

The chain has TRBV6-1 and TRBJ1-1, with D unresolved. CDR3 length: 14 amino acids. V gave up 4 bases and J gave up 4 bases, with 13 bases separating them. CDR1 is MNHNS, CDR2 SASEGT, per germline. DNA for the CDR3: TGTGCCAGCAGTGCCCTGGACTCGGCCACTGAAGCTTTCTTT. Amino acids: CASSALDSATEAFF.

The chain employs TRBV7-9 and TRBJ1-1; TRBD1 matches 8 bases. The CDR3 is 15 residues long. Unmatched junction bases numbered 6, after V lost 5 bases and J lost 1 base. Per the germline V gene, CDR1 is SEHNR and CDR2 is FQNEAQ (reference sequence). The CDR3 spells CASSPVTGANTEAFF. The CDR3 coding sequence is TGTGCCAGCAGCCCCGTGACAGGGGCGAACACTGAAGCTTTCTTT.

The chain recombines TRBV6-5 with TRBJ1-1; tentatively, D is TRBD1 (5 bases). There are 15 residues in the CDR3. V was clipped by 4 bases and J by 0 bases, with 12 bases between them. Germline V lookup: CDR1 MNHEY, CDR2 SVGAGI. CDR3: CASSLSGSMNTEAFF. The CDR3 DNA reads TGTGCCAGCAGTTTGTCAGGGTCGATGAACACTGAAGCTTTCTTT.

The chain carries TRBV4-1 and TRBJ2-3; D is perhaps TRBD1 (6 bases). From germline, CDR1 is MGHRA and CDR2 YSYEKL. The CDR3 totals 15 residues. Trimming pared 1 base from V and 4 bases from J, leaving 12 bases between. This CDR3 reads CASSQGPTGADTQYF. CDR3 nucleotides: TGCGCCAGCAGCCAAGGGCCGACAGGTGCAGATACGCAGTATTTT.

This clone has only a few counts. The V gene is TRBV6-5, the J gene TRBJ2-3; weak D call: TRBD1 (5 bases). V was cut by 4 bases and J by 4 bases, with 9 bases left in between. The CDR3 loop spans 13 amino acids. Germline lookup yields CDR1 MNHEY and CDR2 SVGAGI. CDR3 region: CASSSTAPDTQYF. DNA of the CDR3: TGTGCCAGCAGTTCGACAGCCCCAGATACGCAGTATTTT.

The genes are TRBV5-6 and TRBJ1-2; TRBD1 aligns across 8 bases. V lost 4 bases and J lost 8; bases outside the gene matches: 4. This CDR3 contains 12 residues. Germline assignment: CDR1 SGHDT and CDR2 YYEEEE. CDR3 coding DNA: TGTGCCAGCAGCCTGGACAGGGCCGGCTACACCTTC. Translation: CASSLDRAGYTF.

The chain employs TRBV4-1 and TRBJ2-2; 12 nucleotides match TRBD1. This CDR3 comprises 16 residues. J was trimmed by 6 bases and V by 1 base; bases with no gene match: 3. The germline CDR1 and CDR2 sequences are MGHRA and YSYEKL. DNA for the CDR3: TGCGCCAGCAGCCAAGGGGACAGGGGGCATTCCGGGGAGCTGTTTTTT. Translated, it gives CASSQGDRGHSGELFF.

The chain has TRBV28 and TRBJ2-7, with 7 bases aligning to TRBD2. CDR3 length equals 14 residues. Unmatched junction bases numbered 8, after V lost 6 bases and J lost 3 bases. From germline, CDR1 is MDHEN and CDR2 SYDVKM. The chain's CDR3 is CASRRAGTHYEQYF. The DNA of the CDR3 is TGTGCCAGCAGGAGAGCGGGAACCCACTACGAGCAGTACTTC.

DNA of the CDR3: TGCAGCGTTGGAGATAGCGGGGGGGCCGGGACCCAGTACTTC. It yields the protein CSVGDSGGAGTQYF. The rearrangement uses TRBV29-1 and TRBJ2-5; 11 bases are shared with TRBD2. This CDR3 has 14 amino acids. V was pared by 4 bases and J by 7 bases, with 8 bases of the junction left unmatched. CDR1 and CDR2 (germline): SQVTM, ANQGSEA.

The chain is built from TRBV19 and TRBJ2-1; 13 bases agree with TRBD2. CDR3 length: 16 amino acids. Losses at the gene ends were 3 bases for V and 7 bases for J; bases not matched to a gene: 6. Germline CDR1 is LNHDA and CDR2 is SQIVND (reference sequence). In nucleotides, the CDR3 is TGTGCCAGTAGTATTCGGACTAGCGGGGGTGAAAATGAGCAGTTCTTC. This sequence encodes CASSIRTSGGENEQFF.

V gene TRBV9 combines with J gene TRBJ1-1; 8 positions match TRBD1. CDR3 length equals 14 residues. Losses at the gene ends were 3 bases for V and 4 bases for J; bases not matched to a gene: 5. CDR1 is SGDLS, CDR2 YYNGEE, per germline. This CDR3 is CASSAQDRVTEAFF. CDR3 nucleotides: TGTGCCAGCAGCGCCCAGGACAGGGTCACTGAAGCTTTCTTT.